Following are 4 T cell receptor beta chains from one sample sequenced in a study of blood T cells in healthy people across ages. Alongside a J-beta primer mix, a sample-barcoded 5' primer served in a second PCR lasting about 6 to 12 cycles. Each CDR3 protein gets one entry after TCRdb re-called the 5' RACE reads with MiXCR. The sample lists about 1.4 million distinct CDR3 sequences; almost 60% were seen once. Input material: blood. Receptor source: a man between 18 and 29 years old in good health.

This sequence joins TRBV7-2 and TRBJ1-1, with 8 bases fitting TRBD1. V shed 5 bases and J 6 bases; nucleotides not matched to a gene: 5. Per germline, CDR1 SGHTA and CDR2 FQGNSA. The CDR3 loop spans 13 amino acids. The CDR3 sequence is CASSDRGRSEAFF. CDR3 coding DNA: TGTGCCAGCAGCGACAGGGGTAGGTCTGAAGCTTTCTTT. Based on the CDR3 plus reference TRBV7-2 and TRBJ1-1, the full variable domain is GAGVSQSPSNKVTEKGKDVELRCDPISGHTALYWYRQSLGQGLEFLIYFQGNSAPDKSGLPSDRFSAERTGGSVSTLTIQRTQQEDSAVYLCASSDRGRSEAFFGQGTRLTVV.

This clonotype was detected a few times. The rearrangement links TRBV12-3 or TRBV12-4 to TRBJ2-1; D is uncertain. The CDR3 consists of 12 residues. V was cut by 6 bases and J by 9 bases, with 12 bases left in between. The CDR3 is CASSRSVGEQFF. In nucleotides, the CDR3 is TGTGCCAGCAGCCGTAGTGTGGGTGAGCAGTTCTTC.

This clonotype was found once. The rearrangement links TRBV6-5 to TRBJ1-1; no firm D call. Deletions cut 0 bases from V and 7 bases from J, with 12 bases between. Per the germline V gene, CDR1 is MNHEY and CDR2 is SVGAGI. This CDR3 contains 14 residues. This CDR3 is CASSYSRSTNEAFF. The CDR3, as DNA: TGTGCCAGCAGTTACTCCAGAAGTACGAATGAAGCTTTCTTT.

The chain is built from TRBV9 and TRBJ2-1; D is unclear. The germline V gene encodes CDR1 SGDLS and CDR2 YYNGEE. Trimming took off 1 base at V and 6 bases at J, with 5 bases between the two ends. The length of the CDR3 is 12 residues. The CDR3 nucleotides read TGTGCCAGCAGCGTAATGGGCAATGAGCAGTTCTTC. It yields the protein CASSVMGNEQFF. The full variable domain, rest sourced from reference TRBV9 and TRBJ2-1, is DSGVTQTPKHLITATGQRVTLRCSPRSGDLSVYWYQQSLDQGLQFLIQYYNGEERAKGNILERFSAQQFPDLHSELNLSSLELGDSALYFCASSVMGNEQFFGPGTRLTVL.